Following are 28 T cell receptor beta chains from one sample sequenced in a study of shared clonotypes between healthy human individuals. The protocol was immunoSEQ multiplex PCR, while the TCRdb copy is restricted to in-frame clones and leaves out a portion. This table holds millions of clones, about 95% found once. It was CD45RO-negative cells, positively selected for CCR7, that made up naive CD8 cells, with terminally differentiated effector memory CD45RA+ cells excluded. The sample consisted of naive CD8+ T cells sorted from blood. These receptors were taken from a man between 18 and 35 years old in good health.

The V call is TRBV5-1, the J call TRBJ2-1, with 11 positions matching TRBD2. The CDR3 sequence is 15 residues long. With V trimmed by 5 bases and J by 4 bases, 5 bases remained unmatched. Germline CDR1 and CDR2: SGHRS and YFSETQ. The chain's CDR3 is CASRSGTSGYNEQFF. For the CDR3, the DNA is TGCGCCAGCAGATCCGGGACTAGCGGTTACAATGAGCAGTTCTTC. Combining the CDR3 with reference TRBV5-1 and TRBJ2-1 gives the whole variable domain KAGVTQTPRYLIKTRGQQVTLSCSPISGHRSVSWYQQTPGQGLQFLFEYFSETQRNKGNFPGRFSGRQFSNSRSEMNVSTLELGDSALYLCASRSGTSGYNEQFFGPGTRLTVL.

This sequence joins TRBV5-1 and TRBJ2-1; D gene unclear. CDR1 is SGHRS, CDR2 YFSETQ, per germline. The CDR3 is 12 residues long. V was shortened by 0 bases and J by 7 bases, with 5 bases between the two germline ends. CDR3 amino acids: CASSLGPNEQFF. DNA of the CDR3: TGCGCCAGCAGCTTGGGCCCTAATGAGCAGTTCTTC.

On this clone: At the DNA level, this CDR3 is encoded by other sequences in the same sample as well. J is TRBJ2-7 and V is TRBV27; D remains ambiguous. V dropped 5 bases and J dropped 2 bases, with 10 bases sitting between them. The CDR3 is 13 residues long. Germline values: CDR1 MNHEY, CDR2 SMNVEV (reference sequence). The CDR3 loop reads CASSLKSPYEQYF. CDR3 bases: TGTGCCAGCAGTCTGAAGAGCCCCTACGAGCAGTACTTC.

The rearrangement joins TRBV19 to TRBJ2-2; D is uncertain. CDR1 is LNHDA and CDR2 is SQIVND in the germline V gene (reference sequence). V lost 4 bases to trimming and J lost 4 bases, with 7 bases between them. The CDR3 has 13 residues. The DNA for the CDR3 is TGTGCCAGTAGTAAGGACCTCACCGGGGAGCTGTTTTTT. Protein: CASSKDLTGELFF.

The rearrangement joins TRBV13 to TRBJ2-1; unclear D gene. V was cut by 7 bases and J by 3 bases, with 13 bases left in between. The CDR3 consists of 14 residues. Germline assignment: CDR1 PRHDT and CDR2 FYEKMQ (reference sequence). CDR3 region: CASTLPNYYNEQFF. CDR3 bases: TGTGCCAGCACCCTACCAAATTACTACAATGAGCAGTTCTTC.

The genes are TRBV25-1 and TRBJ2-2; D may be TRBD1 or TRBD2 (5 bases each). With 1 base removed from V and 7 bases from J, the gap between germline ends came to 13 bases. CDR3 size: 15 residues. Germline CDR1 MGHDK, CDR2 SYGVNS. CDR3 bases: TGTGCCAGCAGTGAATTCGGGGCATCCCTCGGGGAGCTGTTTTTT. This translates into CASSEFGASLGELFF.

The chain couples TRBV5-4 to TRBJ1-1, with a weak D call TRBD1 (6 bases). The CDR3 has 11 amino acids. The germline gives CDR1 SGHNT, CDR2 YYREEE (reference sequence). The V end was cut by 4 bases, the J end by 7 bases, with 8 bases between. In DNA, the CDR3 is TGTGCCAGCAGCCAGGACAGTGAAGCTTTCTTT. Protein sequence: CASSQDSEAFF.

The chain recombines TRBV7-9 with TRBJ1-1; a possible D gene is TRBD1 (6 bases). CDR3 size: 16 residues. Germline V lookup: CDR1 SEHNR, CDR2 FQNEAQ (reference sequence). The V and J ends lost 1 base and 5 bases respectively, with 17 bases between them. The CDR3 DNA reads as TGTGCCAGCAGCTTAGTTGGTCTGGGGGCGGAGACTGAAGCTTTCTTT. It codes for CASSLVGLGAETEAFF.

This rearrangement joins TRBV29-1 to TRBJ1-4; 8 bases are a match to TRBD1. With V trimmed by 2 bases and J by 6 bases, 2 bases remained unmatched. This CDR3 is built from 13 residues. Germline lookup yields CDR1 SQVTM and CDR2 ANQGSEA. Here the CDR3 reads CSVELDRDEKLFF. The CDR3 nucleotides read TGCAGCGTTGAATTGGACAGGGATGAAAAACTGTTTTTT.

In DNA, the CDR3 is TGTGCCAGCAGCCAAGTTTCGGGGTTGACCGGGGAGCTGTTTTTT. It is translated as CASSQVSGLTGELFF. The V and J genes are TRBV14 and TRBJ2-2; maybe TRBD2 (5 bases). The CDR3 contains 15 residues. Germline V gene sequence: CDR1 SGHDN, CDR2 FVKESK. V shed 1 base and J shed 5 bases, with 11 bases lying between them.

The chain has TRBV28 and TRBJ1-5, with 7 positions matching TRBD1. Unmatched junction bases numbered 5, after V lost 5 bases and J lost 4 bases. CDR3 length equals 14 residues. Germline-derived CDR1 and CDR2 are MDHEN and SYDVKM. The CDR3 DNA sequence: TGTGCCAGCAGTCTAAGGACAGGAAATCAGCCCCAGCATTTT. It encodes CASSLRTGNQPQHF. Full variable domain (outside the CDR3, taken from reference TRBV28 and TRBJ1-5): DVKVTQSSRYLVKRTGEKVFLECVQDMDHENMFWYRQDPGLGLRLIYFSYDVKMKEKGDIPEGYSVSREKKERFSLILESASTNQTSMYLCASSLRTGNQPQHFGDGTRLSIL.

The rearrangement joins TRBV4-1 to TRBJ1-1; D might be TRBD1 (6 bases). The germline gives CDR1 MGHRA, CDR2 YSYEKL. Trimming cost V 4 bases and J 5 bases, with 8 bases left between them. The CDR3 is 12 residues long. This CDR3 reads CASSLTGTEAFF. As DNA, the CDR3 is TGCGCCAGCAGCCTTACAGGGACTGAAGCTTTCTTT.

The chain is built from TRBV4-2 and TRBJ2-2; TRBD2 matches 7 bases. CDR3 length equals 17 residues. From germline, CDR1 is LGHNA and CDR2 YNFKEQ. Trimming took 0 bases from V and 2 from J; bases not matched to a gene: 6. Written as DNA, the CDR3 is TGTGCCAGCAGCCAAGATGAAGCGGGGTACAACACCGGGGAGCTGTTTTTT. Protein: CASSQDEAGYNTGELFF.

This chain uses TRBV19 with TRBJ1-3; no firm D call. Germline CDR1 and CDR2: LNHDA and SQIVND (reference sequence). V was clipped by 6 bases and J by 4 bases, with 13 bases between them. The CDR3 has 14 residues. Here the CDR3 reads CASSPGFGGNTIYF. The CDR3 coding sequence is TGTGCCAGTAGCCCGGGTTTCGGGGGAAACACCATATATTTT.

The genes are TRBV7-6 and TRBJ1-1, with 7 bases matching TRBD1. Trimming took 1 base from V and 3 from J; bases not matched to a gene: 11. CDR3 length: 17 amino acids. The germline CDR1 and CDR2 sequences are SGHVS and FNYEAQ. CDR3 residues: CASSLDFLIGGHTEAFF. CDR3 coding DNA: TGTGCCAGCAGCTTAGATTTTCTTATAGGGGGCCACACTGAAGCTTTCTTT.

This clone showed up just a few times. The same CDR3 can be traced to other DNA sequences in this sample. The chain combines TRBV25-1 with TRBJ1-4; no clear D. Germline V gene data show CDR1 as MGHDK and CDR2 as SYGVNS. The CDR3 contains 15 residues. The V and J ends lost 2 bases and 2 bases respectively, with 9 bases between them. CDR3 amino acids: CASSEGGLTNEKLFF. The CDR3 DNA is TGTGCCAGCAGTGAAGGCGGGTTGACTAATGAAAAACTGTTTTTT.

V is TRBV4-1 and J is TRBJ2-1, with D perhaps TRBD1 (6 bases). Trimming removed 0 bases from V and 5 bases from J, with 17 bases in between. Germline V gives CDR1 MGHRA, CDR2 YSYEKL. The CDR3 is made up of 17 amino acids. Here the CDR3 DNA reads TGCGCCAGCAGCCAAGATGAGTTTAGCGAGGGGGACAATGAGCAGTTCTTC. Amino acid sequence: CASSQDEFSEGDNEQFF.

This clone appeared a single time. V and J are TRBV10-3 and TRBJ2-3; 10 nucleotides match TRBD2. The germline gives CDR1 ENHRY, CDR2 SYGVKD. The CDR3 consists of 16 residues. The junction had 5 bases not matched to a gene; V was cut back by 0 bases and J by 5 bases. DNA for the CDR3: TGTGCCATCAGTGAGTCGGCTAGCGGGAGTTTAGATACGCAGTATTTT. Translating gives CAISESASGSLDTQYF.

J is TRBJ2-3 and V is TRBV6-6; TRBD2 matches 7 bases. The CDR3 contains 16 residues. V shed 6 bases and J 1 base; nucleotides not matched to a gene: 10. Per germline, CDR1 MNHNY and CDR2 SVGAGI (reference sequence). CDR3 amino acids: CASSTVGGRGTDTQYF. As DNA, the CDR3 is TGTGCCAGCAGCACGGTAGGAGGGAGGGGCACAGATACGCAGTATTTT.

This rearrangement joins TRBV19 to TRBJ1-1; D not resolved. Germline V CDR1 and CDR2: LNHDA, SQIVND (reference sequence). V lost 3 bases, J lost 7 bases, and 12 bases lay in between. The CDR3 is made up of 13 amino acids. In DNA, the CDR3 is TGTGCCAGTAGTATGGGGTCGGTAGGTGAAGCTTTCTTT. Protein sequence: CASSMGSVGEAFF.

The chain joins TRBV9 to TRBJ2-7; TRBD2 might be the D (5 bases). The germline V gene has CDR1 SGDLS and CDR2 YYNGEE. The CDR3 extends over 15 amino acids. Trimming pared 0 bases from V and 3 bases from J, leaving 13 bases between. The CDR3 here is CASSVEEGWNYEQYF. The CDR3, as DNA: TGTGCCAGCAGCGTAGAAGAGGGATGGAACTACGAGCAGTACTTC.

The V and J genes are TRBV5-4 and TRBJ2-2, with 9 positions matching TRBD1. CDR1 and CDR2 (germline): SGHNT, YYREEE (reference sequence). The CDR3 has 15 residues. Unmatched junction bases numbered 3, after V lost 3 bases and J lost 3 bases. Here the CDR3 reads CASSYGTGYTGELFF. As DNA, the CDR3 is TGTGCCAGCAGCTACGGGACAGGGTACACCGGGGAGCTGTTTTTT.

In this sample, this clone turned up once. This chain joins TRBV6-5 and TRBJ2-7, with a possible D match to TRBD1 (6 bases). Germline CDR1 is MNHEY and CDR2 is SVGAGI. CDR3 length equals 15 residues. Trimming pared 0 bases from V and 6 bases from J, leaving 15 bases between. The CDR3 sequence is CASSYSLGQSGEQYF. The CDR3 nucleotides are TGTGCCAGCAGTTACTCACTGGGACAATCAGGCGAGCAGTACTTC.

In DNA form, the CDR3 reads TGCGCCAGCAGCCAAGCCTCAAACGGGGGCTACGGCTACACCTTC. This translates into CASSQASNGGYGYTF. The chain joins TRBV4-1 to TRBJ1-2, with D possibly TRBD1 on 6 matching bases. The V end lost 1 base, the J end lost 8 bases, and 17 bases lay between the germline ends. The CDR3 totals 15 residues. Germline CDR1 and CDR2: MGHRA and YSYEKL.

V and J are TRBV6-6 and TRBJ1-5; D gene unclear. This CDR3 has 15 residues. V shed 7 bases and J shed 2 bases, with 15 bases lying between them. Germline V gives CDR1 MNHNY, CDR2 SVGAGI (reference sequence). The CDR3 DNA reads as TGTGCCAGCAACAAAATCGGGCAGGGCAATCAGCCCCAGCATTTT. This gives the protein CASNKIGQGNQPQHF.

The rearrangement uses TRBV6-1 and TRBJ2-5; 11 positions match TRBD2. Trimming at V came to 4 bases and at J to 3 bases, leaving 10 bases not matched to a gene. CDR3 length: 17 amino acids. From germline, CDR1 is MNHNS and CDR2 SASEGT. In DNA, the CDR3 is TGTGCCAGCAGTGGAACTTTACTGGGACTAGCGGAAGAGACCCAGTACTTC. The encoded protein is CASSGTLLGLAEETQYF.

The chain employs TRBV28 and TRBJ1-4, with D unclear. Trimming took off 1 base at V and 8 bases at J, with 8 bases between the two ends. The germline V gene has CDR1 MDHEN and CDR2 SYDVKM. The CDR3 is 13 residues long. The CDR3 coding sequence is TGTGCCAGCAGTTTATCGGGTGGAGAAAAACTGTTTTTT. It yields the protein CASSLSGGEKLFF.

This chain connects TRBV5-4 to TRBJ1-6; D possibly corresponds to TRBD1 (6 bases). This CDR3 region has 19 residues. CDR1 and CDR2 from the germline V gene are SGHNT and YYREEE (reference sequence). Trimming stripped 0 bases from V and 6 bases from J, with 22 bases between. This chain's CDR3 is CASSLALYIEQGTNSPLHF. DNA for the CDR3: TGTGCCAGCAGCTTGGCGTTATATATAGAGCAGGGGACTAATTCACCCCTCCACTTT.